Listed below are T cell receptor beta chains from one sample, sequenced in a study of T cell repertoires in cytomegalovirus infection. Their recognized antigens are unknown. TCRdb re-called the reads through MiXCR, storing one row per CDR3 protein. Counted here are around 900,000 distinct CDR3 sequences, about a third occurring once; the ten biggest clones make up around 15%. The sequences come from cultured CD8+ T cells from PBMCs, collected from culture after CMV antigen stimulation. These receptors all come from a human donor in good health (CMV status not recorded). Some clones in this sample may be carry-over from other donors' samples. Both conserved end residues are part of each CDR3. A D gene is named only where the DNA matches it firmly. Clone size, where shown, is once, few, many, or a class for clones that have expanded.

D gene,clone size,J gene,V gene,CDR3 DNA,CDR3 protein
TRBD1,many,TRBJ2-1,TRBV20-1,TGCAGTGCTAGACGGACGGGACAGGGGGCGTACAATGAGCAGTTCTTC,CSARRTGQGAYNEQFF
.,few,TRBJ2-3,TRBV11-2,TGTGCCAGCAGCTCCGTCACAGGGGGGGACACAGATACGCAGTATTTT,CASSSVTGGDTDTQYF
.,many,TRBJ1-1,TRBV7-6,TGTGCCAGCAGTCCGGCGGGGCCTGAAGCTTTCTTT,CASSPAGPEAFF
TRBD1,.,TRBJ2-2,TRBV10-3,TGTGCCATCAGTGAGTCAGTTATGGAGACAGGGAAGAGGACCGGGGAGCTGTTTTTT,CAISESVMETGKRTGELFF
.,few,TRBJ2-5,TRBV7-9,TGTGCCAGCAGCTTAGGGGACGAGGGGCCCAGGGGGACCCAGTACTTC,CASSLGDEGPRGTQYF
.,few,TRBJ1-5,TRBV6-2/TRBV6-3,TGTGCCAGCAGTTCGGTGGGGCAGCCCCAGCATTTT,CASSSVGQPQHF
.,.,TRBJ1-2,TRBV4-1,TGCGCCAGCAGCCAAGAGGGGGACTATGGCTACACCTTC,CASSQEGDYGYTF
.,.,TRBJ2-1,TRBV14,TGTGCCAGCAGCCAGGCCGTTGAGCAGTTCTTC,CASSQAVEQFF
TRBD2,.,TRBJ2-3,TRBV5-4,TGTGCCAGCAGCTTGGGACTAGCGTCTTCAGATACGCAGTATTTT,CASSLGLASSDTQYF
.,few,TRBJ2-7,TRBV7-9,TGTGCCAGCAGTCTGGGTGGCTCCGACTCCTACGAGCAGTACTTC,CASSLGGSDSYEQYF
.,once,TRBJ1-1,TRBV13,TGTGCCAGCAGCTTAGTTGGGGATTTGGACACTGAAGCTTTCTTT,CASSLVGDLDTEAFF
.,few,TRBJ1-2,TRBV5-5,TGTGCCAGCAGCGGCGATCAGTACGACACCTTC,CASSGDQYDTF
.,.,TRBJ1-1,TRBV6-5,TGTGCCAGCAGTTACTACGGGGGCAGTGAAGCTTTCTTT,CASSYYGGSEAFF
.,few,TRBJ2-1,TRBV6-2/TRBV6-3,TGTGCCAGCAGCGGAGGGCTCCCTAGCTCCTACAATGAGCAGTTCTTC,CASSGGLPSSYNEQFF
.,.,TRBJ2-7,TRBV20-1,TGCAGTGCTAGCTACGGGGACGAGCAGTACTTC,CSASYGDEQYF
TRBD1,once,TRBJ1-1,TRBV18,TGTGCCAGCTCACCGTCCGGGACAGGGAACACTGAAGCTTTCTTT,CASSPSGTGNTEAFF
TRBD1,.,TRBJ1-2,TRBV20-1,TGCAGTGCTAGTAACAGGGGCTATGGCTACACCTTC,CSASNRGYGYTF
.,.,TRBJ2-1,TRBV12-3/TRBV12-4,TGTGCCAGCAGTTTAATAGGGGCGGGCTACAATGAGCAGTTCTTC,CASSLIGAGYNEQFF
TRBD2,.,TRBJ2-3,TRBV2,TGTGCCAGCAGTGAAAAGAAGCGGGGGTGGAGCACAGATACGCAGTATTTT,CASSEKKRGWSTDTQYF
.,many,TRBJ2-1,TRBV19,TGTGCCAGTAGTATTGGCGGGAACAATGAGCAGTTCTTC,CASSIGGNNEQFF
TRBD2,many,TRBJ2-1,TRBV7-2,TGTGCCAGCAGCTCTAGCGGGGGGAAGTACAATGAGCAGTTCTTC,CASSSSGGKYNEQFF
.,.,TRBJ2-3,TRBV27,TGTGCCAGCAGCCGAGTGGAGGGCACAGATACGCAGTATTTT,CASSRVEGTDTQYF
TRBD1,.,TRBJ1-5,TRBV20-1,TGCAGTGCTTCCCCGACAGGGAGAGATAGCAATCAGCCCCAGCATTTT,CSASPTGRDSNQPQHF
.,.,TRBJ2-3,TRBV19,TGTGCCAGTAGTATAATAGCAGGGACAGATACGCAGTATTTT,CASSIIAGTDTQYF
TRBD1,few,TRBJ1-1,TRBV10-2,TGCGCCAGCAGCGGACAGGCTAGCACTGAAGCTTTCTTT,CASSGQASTEAFF
TRBD2,few,TRBJ2-1,TRBV6-2/TRBV6-3,TGTGCCAGCAATTCGCGGGGGGTCAATGAGCAGTTCTTC,CASNSRGVNEQFF
.,once,TRBJ2-1,TRBV28,TGTGTCAGCAAATCGGGACATTCCTTCTACAATGAGCAGTTCTTC,CVSKSGHSFYNEQFF
.,.,TRBJ2-5,TRBV4-1,TGCGCCAGCAGCCAAGATAGGACCCCGGTTTTAGAGACCCAGTACTTC,CASSQDRTPVLETQYF
.,.,TRBJ1-1,TRBV20-1,TGCAGTGCTCGTGACAGATACACTGAAGCTTTCTTT,CSARDRYTEAFF
TRBD1,few,TRBJ1-4,TRBV5-8,TGTGCCAGCAGAATTGGCCAGGGGGCGAACCCAACTAATGAAAAACTGTTTTTT,CASRIGQGANPTNEKLFF
TRBD2,.,TRBJ2-5,TRBV14,TGTGCCAGCAGCCAAGCAACTAGCGGGGGGACCCAGTACTTC,CASSQATSGGTQYF
.,.,TRBJ2-7,TRBV7-4,TGTGCCAGCAACTTGGGACGTTCCCCCTACGAGCAGTACTTC,CASNLGRSPYEQYF
TRBD1,many,TRBJ2-3,TRBV7-6,TGTGCCAGCAGCCTGAGGGGGCTTGGCACAGATACGCAGTATTTT,CASSLRGLGTDTQYF
TRBD2,.,TRBJ2-1,TRBV20-1,TGCAGTGCCCCGTCAAGCGGGGGACCTCATGAGCAGTTCTTC,CSAPSSGGPHEQFF
.,many,TRBJ2-1,TRBV7-6,TGTGCCAGCAGCTCAGAAGTTGGCGAGCAGTTCTTC,CASSSEVGEQFF
TRBD1,.,TRBJ2-5,TRBV2,TGTGCCAGCACCGGGACAGGGGCGTGGGAGACCCAGTACTTC,CASTGTGAWETQYF
TRBD1,.,TRBJ2-7,TRBV7-9,TGTGCCAGCAGCCCAAAGGACAGGGGGCTCTCCTACGAGCAGTACTTC,CASSPKDRGLSYEQYF
TRBD2,few,TRBJ2-5,TRBV9,TGTGCCAGCAGCGATAGCGGGGCTGGAGAGACCCAGTACTTC,CASSDSGAGETQYF
.,few,TRBJ2-2,TRBV7-9,TGTGCCAGCAGCTTAAGCAATCCCGGGGAGCTGTTTTTT,CASSLSNPGELFF
TRBD2,.,TRBJ2-7,TRBV12-3/TRBV12-4,TGTACCAGCGGCCAAGCGGGGGCCATATACGAGCAGTACTTC,CTSGQAGAIYEQYF
.,few,TRBJ1-3,TRBV6-6,TGTGCCAGCAGTTACTCCCCGCCAGGGTTCGGCGAAAACACCATATATTTT,CASSYSPPGFGENTIYF
.,many,TRBJ1-3,TRBV7-2,TGTGCCAGCACCCTTGGTGGCTCTGGAAACACCATATATTTT,CASTLGGSGNTIYF
.,.,TRBJ1-2,TRBV19,TGTGCCAGTGGCCGGGGGGATCTCTATGGCTACACCTTC,CASGRGDLYGYTF